The present TCR beta chain was sequenced within a study of cytomegalovirus exposure and HLA in healthy donors. Germline V lookup: CDR1 MNHNS, CDR2 SASEGT. V was clipped by 1 base and J by 2 bases; unmatched bases: 5. The CDR3 sequence is 16 residues long. In regard to this clone: The antigen is not known.

Study-level points and caveats: The listing of 160 or so TCR beta chains classed them as cytomegalovirus-associated. TCR association rates varied by HLA locus in a later analysis, with DRB1 highest and HLA-C lowest.

PCR primers comprised 60 Vbeta and 13 Jbeta primers. Produced via immunoSEQ multiplex PCR; TCRdb's table is partial and in-frame only. The table records fewer than 110,000 clones, roughly 85% of them present only once. The receptor was isolated from a man aged 30 to 39 in good health and CMV-seronegative. The material sequenced was PBMCs. This sequence joins TRBV6-1 and TRBJ2-3; 8 bases agree with TRBD2. In DNA form, the CDR3 reads TGTGCCAGCAGTGAAGTCGGCGGGAGGATCACAGATACGCAGTATTTT. Protein sequence: CASSEVGGRITDTQYF.